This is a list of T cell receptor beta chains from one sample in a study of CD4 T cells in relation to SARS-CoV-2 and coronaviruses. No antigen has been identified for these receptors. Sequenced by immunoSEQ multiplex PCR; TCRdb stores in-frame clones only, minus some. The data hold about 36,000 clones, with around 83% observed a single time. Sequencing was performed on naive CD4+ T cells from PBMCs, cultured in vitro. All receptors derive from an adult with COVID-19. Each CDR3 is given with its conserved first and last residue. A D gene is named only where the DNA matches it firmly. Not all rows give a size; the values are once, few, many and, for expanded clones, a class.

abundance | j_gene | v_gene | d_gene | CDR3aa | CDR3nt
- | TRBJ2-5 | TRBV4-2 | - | CASRYEETQYF | TGTGCCAGCAGATACGAAGAGACCCAGTACTTC
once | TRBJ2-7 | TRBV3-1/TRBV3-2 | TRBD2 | CASSQKIAGQVRYEQYF | TGTGCCAGCAGCCAGAAGATAGCGGGGCAGGTTCGATACGAGCAGTACTTC
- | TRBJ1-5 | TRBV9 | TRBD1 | CASSPRGNSNQPQHF | TGTGCCAGCAGCCCCAGGGGGAATAGCAATCAGCCCCAGCATTTT
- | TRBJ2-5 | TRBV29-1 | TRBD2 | CSVEDVLAGVAETQYF | TGCAGCGTTGAAGATGTCCTAGCGGGAGTCGCAGAGACCCAGTACTTC
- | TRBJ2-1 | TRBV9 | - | CASSSRRGANEQFF | TGTGCCAGCAGCTCCCGACGGGGGGCGAATGAGCAGTTCTTC
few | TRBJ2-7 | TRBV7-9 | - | CASSVETQGAEQYF | TGTGCCAGCAGCGTTGAGACACAGGGCGCCGAGCAGTACTTC
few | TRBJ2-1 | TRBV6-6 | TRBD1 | CASSRTGGARDEQFF | TGTGCCAGCAGCCGGACAGGGGGCGCTCGGGATGAGCAGTTCTTC
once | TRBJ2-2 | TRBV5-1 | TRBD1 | CASSPGQGAGELFF | TGCGCCAGCAGCCCGGGACAGGGGGCGGGGGAGCTGTTTTTT
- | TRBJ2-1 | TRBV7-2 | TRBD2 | CASSSVGASGSSYNEQFF | TGTGCCAGCAGCTCAGTAGGGGCTAGCGGAAGCTCCTACAATGAGCAGTTCTTC
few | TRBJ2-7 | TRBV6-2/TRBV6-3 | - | CASSTGFEQYF | TGTGCCAGCAGTACCGGGTTCGAGCAGTACTTC
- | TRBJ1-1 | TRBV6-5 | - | CASSYRWPVNTEAFF | TGTGCCAGCAGTTATAGGTGGCCAGTGAACACTGAAGCTTTCTTT
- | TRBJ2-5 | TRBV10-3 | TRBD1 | CAISGQTGGQETQYF | TGTGCCATCAGCGGACAGACAGGGGGACAAGAGACCCAGTACTTC
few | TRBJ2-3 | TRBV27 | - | CASSLFRRRPDTQYF | TGTGCCAGCAGTTTATTTAGGAGACGCCCAGATACGCAGTATTTT
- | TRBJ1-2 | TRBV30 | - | CAWSVRANYGYTF | TGTGCCTGGAGTGTCCGGGCTAACTATGGCTACACCTTC
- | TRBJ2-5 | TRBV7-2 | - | CASSWSRAQETQYF | TGTGCCAGCAGCTGGTCGCGTGCACAAGAGACCCAGTACTTC
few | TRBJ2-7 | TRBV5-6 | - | CASSLRGHLKYYEQYF | TGTGCCAGCAGCTTGCGCGGTCACCTTAAATACTACGAGCAGTACTTC
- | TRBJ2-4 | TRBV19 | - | CASTPGINTGSKADIQYF | TGTGCCAGTACTCCTGGAATAAACACAGGGAGTAAGGCCGACATTCAGTACTTC
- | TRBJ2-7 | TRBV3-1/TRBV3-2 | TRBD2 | CASSQGPSGSLGQYF | TGTGCCAGCAGCCAAGGGCCTAGCGGGAGTCTGGGGCAGTACTTC
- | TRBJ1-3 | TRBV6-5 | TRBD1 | CASRRDRGGNTIYF | TGTGCCAGCAGGCGGGACAGGGGCGGAAACACCATATATTTT
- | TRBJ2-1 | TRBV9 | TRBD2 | CASSVAAGTHNEQFF | TGTGCCAGCAGCGTCGCAGCGGGAACCCACAATGAGCAGTTCTTC
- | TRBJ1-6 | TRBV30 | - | CAWSVDRRNSPLHF | TGTGCCTGGAGTGTGGACAGAAGGAATTCACCCCTCCACTTT
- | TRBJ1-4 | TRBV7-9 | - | CASSLTGGQEKLFF | TGTGCCAGCAGCTTAACAGGAGGGCAGGAAAAACTGTTTTTT
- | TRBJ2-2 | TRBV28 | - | CASSSPGGSTGELFF | TGTGCCAGCAGTTCCCCCGGGGGCTCCACCGGGGAGCTGTTTTTT
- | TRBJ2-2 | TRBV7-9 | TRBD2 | CASSRLAGVFTGELFF | TGTGCCAGCAGCAGACTAGCGGGAGTTTTTACCGGGGAGCTGTTTTTT
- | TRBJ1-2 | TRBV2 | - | CASTLLSLGGRGYTF | TGTGCCAGCACATTACTAAGCCTGGGGGGCCGGGGCTACACCTTC
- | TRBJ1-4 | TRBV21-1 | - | CASSKTVGERGPEKLFF | TGTGCCAGCAGCAAAACGGTCGGGGAACGGGGCCCTGAAAAACTGTTTTTT
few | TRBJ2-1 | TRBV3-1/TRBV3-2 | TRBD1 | CASRGQGEYNEQFF | TGTGCCAGCAGGGGACAGGGAGAATACAATGAGCAGTTCTTC
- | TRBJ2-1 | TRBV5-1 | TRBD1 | CASSLFSQGAGGYNEQFF | TGCGCCAGCAGCTTATTTTCCCAGGGGGCTGGGGGCTACAATGAGCAGTTCTTC
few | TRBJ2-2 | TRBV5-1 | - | CASSLVVGGATGELFF | TGCGCCAGCAGCTTGGTAGTAGGGGGGGCCACCGGGGAGCTGTTTTTT
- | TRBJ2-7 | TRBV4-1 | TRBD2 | CASSQARLAGGYEQYF | TGCGCCAGCAGCCAAGCCAGACTAGCGGGAGGGTACGAGCAGTACTTC